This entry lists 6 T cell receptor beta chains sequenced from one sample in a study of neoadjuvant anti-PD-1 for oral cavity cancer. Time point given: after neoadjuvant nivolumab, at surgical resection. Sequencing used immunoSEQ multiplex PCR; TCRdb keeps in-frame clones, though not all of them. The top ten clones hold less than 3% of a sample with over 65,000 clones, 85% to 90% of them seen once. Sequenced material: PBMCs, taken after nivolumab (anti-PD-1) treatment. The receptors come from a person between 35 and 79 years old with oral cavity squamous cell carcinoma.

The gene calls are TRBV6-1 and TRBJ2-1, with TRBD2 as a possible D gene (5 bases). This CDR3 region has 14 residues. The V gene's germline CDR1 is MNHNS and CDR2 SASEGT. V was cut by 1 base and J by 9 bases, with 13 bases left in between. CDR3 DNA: TGTGCCAGCAGTGAAGGCCTAGCTTTCACTGAGCAGTTCTTC. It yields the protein CASSEGLAFTEQFF.

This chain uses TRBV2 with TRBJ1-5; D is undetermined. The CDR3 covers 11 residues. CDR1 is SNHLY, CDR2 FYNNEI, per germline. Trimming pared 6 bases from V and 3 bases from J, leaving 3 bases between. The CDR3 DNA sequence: TGTGCCAGCAGATACAATCAGCCCCAGCATTTT. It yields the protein CASRYNQPQHF.

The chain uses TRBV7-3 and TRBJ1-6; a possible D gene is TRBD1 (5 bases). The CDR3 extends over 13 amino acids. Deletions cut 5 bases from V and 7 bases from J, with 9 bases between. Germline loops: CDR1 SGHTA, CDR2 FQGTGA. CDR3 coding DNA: TGTGCCAGCAGCACCCAGGGAAATTCACCCCTCCACTTT. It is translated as CASSTQGNSPLHF.

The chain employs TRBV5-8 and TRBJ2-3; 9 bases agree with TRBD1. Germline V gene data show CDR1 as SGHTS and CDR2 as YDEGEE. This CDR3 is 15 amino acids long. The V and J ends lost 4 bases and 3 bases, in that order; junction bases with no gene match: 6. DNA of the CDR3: TGTGCCAGCAGCCCGGACAGGGGTCCGACAGATACGCAGTATTTT. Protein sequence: CASSPDRGPTDTQYF.

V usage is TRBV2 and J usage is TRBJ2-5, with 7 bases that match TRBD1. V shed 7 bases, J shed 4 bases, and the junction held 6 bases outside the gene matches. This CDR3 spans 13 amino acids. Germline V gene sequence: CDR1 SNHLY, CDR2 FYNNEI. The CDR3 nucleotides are TGTGCCAGCAATACAGGGGTCCGAGAGACCCAGTACTTC. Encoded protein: CASNTGVRETQYF.

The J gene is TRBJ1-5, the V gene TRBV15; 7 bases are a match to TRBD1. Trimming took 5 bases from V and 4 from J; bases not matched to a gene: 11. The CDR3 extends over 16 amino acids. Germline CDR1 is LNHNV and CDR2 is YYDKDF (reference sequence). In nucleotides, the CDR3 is TGTGCCACCAGCCCTAGTATTAGGGGGCGAAATCAGCCCCAGCATTTT. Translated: CATSPSIRGRNQPQHF.